This entry describes one TCR beta chain. This sample was taken from a study of CD8 T cells in Susac syndrome. The RNA input was roughly 0.45 to 1 ug, and it was reverse transcribed with random hexamers. TCRdb re-called the immunoSEQ multiplex PCR reads with MiXCR, one entry per CDR3 protein. The table lists 150,000 to 190,000 distinct CDR3 sequences, 95% of them singletons, with around 0.15% in the top ten. From blood CD8+ and CD4+ T cells, the TCR beta chain was sequenced. The multiple sclerosis controls were treatment-naive patients with relapsing-remitting disease that was stable or active. V lost 2 bases to trimming and J lost 5 bases; unmatched junction nucleotides: 7. The CDR3 contains 16 residues. Germline CDR1 reads LGHNA; CDR2 reads YNFKEQ.

The source of this sequence is a human donor with multiple sclerosis. The chain has TRBV4-2 and TRBJ2-1, with 9 bases identical to TRBD1. Sequenced input: CD8+ T cells from PBMCs. CDR3 coding DNA: TGTGCCAGCAGCCAACTAGGACAGGGGCTCGACAATGAGCAGTTCTTC. Its translation: CASSQLGQGLDNEQFF.